One and the same sample provided the 21 T cell receptor beta chains below, sequenced in a study of neoadjuvant anti-PD-1 for oral cavity cancer. The assay was immunoSEQ multiplex PCR, and TCRdb's table has in-frame clones only and misses some. The sample carries approximately 17,000 clones, about 68% recorded once. The sample consisted of PBMCs, taken before nivolumab (anti-PD-1) treatment. The receptors come from a person between 40 and 79 years old with oral cavity squamous cell carcinoma.

The chain recombines TRBV19 with TRBJ1-1; the match to TRBD1 covers 7 bases. CDR1 LNHDA and CDR2 SQIVND come from the germline V gene (reference sequence). The CDR3 sequence is 17 residues long. The trim removed 5 bases at V and 5 bases at J, leaving 17 bases unmatched. CDR3 amino acids: CASSHPGTRQGTTEAFF. Here the CDR3 DNA reads TGTGCCAGTAGTCATCCTGGGACCCGACAGGGAACAACTGAAGCTTTCTTT.

This chain links TRBV10-3 with TRBJ2-5; 7 bases agree with TRBD1. CDR1 ENHRY and CDR2 SYGVKD come from the germline V gene. The V gene end was trimmed by 11 bases and the J gene end by 3 bases; junction bases not matched to a gene: 15. This CDR3 has 15 amino acids. CDR3 sequence (DNA): TGTGCCCCGGGGCAGGGGGTCAAGGTTGAAGAGACCCAGTACTTC. Amino acids: CAPGQGVKVEETQYF.

The chain couples TRBV15 to TRBJ2-7; 12 nucleotides align to TRBD2. The germline V gene encodes CDR1 LNHNV and CDR2 YYDKDF (reference sequence). V was pared by 7 bases and J by 7 bases, with 5 bases of the junction left unmatched. This CDR3 has 13 amino acids. CDR3 loop: CATKLAGGWEQYF. The CDR3, as DNA: TGTGCCACCAAACTAGCGGGAGGTTGGGAGCAGTACTTC.

The chain couples TRBV2 to TRBJ2-3; 11 positions match TRBD2. Germline values: CDR1 SNHLY, CDR2 FYNNEI. Germline trimming cut 6 bases from V and 0 bases from J; bases unmatched to any gene: 8. The CDR3 is made up of 17 amino acids. DNA for the CDR3: TGTGCCAGCAGCGCCTGGACTAGCGGGCCTAGCACAGATACGCAGTATTTT. This sequence encodes CASSAWTSGPSTDTQYF.

This chain connects TRBV5-5 to TRBJ2-5; TRBD2 aligns across 9 bases. V was pared by 6 bases and J by 2 bases, with 8 bases of the junction left unmatched. The CDR3 extends over 15 amino acids. Germline V CDR1 and CDR2: SGHKS, YYEKEE (reference sequence). CDR3 coding DNA: TGTGCCAGCAACTCCGGGACTAGCCTACAAGAGACCCAGTACTTC. Its translation is CASNSGTSLQETQYF.

Only a few counts were recorded for this clone. The chain is built from TRBV19 and TRBJ1-1; no reliable D call. The CDR3 consists of 13 residues. CDR1 and CDR2 (germline): LNHDA, SQIVND (reference sequence). V dropped 4 bases and J dropped 2 bases, with 8 bases sitting between them. This chain's CDR3 is CASSTPANTEAFF. The CDR3 DNA reads as TGTGCCAGTAGTACTCCAGCCAACACTGAAGCTTTCTTT.

This clone was recorded a few times. This chain joins TRBV5-5 and TRBJ1-2; 8 bases line up with TRBD1. There are 14 residues in the CDR3. V was pared by 0 bases and J by 2 bases, with 0 bases of the junction left unmatched. Germline CDR1 and CDR2: SGHKS and YYEKEE (reference sequence). CDR3 coding DNA: TGTGCCAGCAGCTTGGACAGGGGGAACTATGGCTACACCTTC. This gives the protein CASSLDRGNYGYTF.

V is TRBV30 and J is TRBJ2-3; D remains unclear. The V gene lost 5 bases and the J gene lost 6 bases, with 15 bases spanning the gap. The CDR3 runs 13 residues. Per germline, CDR1 GTSNPN and CDR2 SVGIG (reference sequence). In DNA form, the CDR3 reads TGTGCCTGGGGTCCCCAAAATGGCGATACGCAGTATTTT. It encodes CAWGPQNGDTQYF.

This sequence joins TRBV12-2 and TRBJ2-1; the D segment call TRBD2 is taken from the table without a DNA check. TRBV12-2 is a pseudogene locus. This CDR3 region has 19 residues. The CDR3 DNA reads as TGTGCAAGTCGCTCCACTCCGGGACTAGTGATGAGCTCCTACAATGAGCAGTTCTTC. It specifies CASRSTPGLVMSSYNEQFF.

The chain recombines TRBV5-5 with TRBJ1-1, with D unclear. V dropped 5 bases and J dropped 0 bases, with 17 bases sitting between them. The CDR3 covers 16 residues. The germline V gene encodes CDR1 SGHKS and CDR2 YYEKEE (reference sequence). CDR3 nucleotides: TGTGCCAGCAGACAATCGTCGAGCAGAATGAACACTGAAGCTTTCTTT. This translates into CASRQSSSRMNTEAFF.

The V and J genes are TRBV7-2 and TRBJ2-7, with 13 nucleotides matching TRBD2. Per germline, CDR1 SGHTA and CDR2 FQGNSA. The CDR3 covers 16 residues. J gave up 3 bases and V 1 base, and 3 bases lay outside the gene matches. DNA of the CDR3: TGTGCCAGCAGCTTAGGGACTAGCGGGAGCAGCTACGAGCAGTACTTC. Protein product: CASSLGTSGSSYEQYF.

This rearrangement joins TRBV6-4 to TRBJ2-1; D not certain. Germline V gives CDR1 MRHNA, CDR2 SNTAGT. The CDR3 covers 16 residues. Trimming took off 3 bases at V and 0 bases at J, with 12 bases between the two ends. CDR3 amino acids: CASSDDPSSSYNEQFF. The CDR3 nucleotides read TGTGCCAGCAGTGATGACCCCAGCAGCTCCTACAATGAGCAGTTCTTC.

J is TRBJ1-1 and V is TRBV5-6; possibly TRBD1 for D (5 bases). CDR1 and CDR2 from the germline V gene are SGHDT and YYEEEE. CDR3 length: 15 residues. The V end lost 0 bases, the J end lost 0 bases, and 9 bases lay between the germline ends. This CDR3 reads CASSLGRGMNTEAFF. The CDR3 DNA is TGTGCCAGCAGCTTGGGGCGGGGCATGAACACTGAAGCTTTCTTT.

The V gene is TRBV9, the J gene TRBJ2-7, with a possible D match to TRBD1 (5 bases). Deletions cut 4 bases from V and 3 bases from J, with 17 bases between. This CDR3 comprises 15 residues. Germline assignment: CDR1 SGDLS and CDR2 YYNGEE. CDR3 bases: TGTGCCAGCAGCAGGGGCGGAGTTCAGGGCTACGAGCAGTACTTC. Protein: CASSRGGVQGYEQYF.

The chain couples TRBV6-5 to TRBJ1-5; no clear D. The CDR3 runs to 15 residues. The germline CDR1 and CDR2 sequences are MNHEY and SVGAGI. The germline V and J ends were trimmed by 0 bases and 0 bases, with 6 bases remaining between them. The chain's CDR3 is CASSYSAYSNQPQHF. CDR3 nucleotides: TGTGCCAGCAGTTACTCGGCGTATAGCAATCAGCCCCAGCATTTT.

V usage is TRBV10-2 and J usage is TRBJ1-1; D remains ambiguous. The CDR3 contains 14 residues. V was clipped by 4 bases and J by 1 base, with 10 bases between them. CDR1 and CDR2 (germline): WSHSY, SAAADI. This chain's CDR3 is CASSANSRNTEAFF. Here the CDR3 DNA reads TGCGCCAGCAGTGCGAACTCTCGGAACACTGAAGCTTTCTTT.

The V call is TRBV6-1, the J call TRBJ2-7, with 10 bases matching TRBD1. Germline assignment: CDR1 MNHNS and CDR2 SASEGT. Trimming cost V 2 bases and J 4 bases; bases outside gene matches: 5. This CDR3 has 15 amino acids. CDR3 protein: CASSERGTGVYEQYF. CDR3 DNA: TGTGCCAGCAGTGAACGCGGGACAGGGGTTTACGAGCAGTACTTC.

V and J are TRBV2 and TRBJ2-7; 8 bases are shared with TRBD2. Trimming removed 3 bases from V and 4 bases from J; junction bases left unmatched: 8. The CDR3 sequence is 15 residues long. Germline assignment: CDR1 SNHLY and CDR2 FYNNEI. CDR3 sequence: CASSEFREGPYEQYF. In nucleotides, the CDR3 is TGTGCCAGCAGTGAGTTCCGGGAGGGCCCATACGAGCAGTACTTC.

V usage is TRBV25-1 and J usage is TRBJ2-1, with 8 bases matching TRBD2. There are 15 residues in the CDR3. V lost 0 bases to trimming and J lost 8 bases; unmatched junction nucleotides: 6. Germline CDR1 reads MGHDK; CDR2 reads SYGVNS. The chain's CDR3 is CASSEYGLAVYEQFF. CDR3 coding DNA: TGTGCCAGCAGTGAATATGGACTAGCAGTCTATGAGCAGTTCTTC.

The chain is built from TRBV6-6 and TRBJ1-3; TRBD1 is a possible D gene (5 bases). Trimming took off 1 base at V and 3 bases at J, with 10 bases between the two ends. The length of the CDR3 is 15 residues. The germline V gene encodes CDR1 MNHNY and CDR2 SVGAGI (reference sequence). CDR3 loop: CASSYFGGFGNTIYF. CDR3 nucleotides: TGTGCCAGCAGTTACTTTGGGGGATTTGGAAACACCATATATTTT.

This clone was detected once. The chain links TRBV11-2 to TRBJ2-2; TRBD2 matches at 7 bases. CDR1 and CDR2 (germline): SGHAT, FQNNGV. The CDR3 runs to 15 residues. V lost 2 bases and J lost 1; bases outside the gene matches: 1. The CDR3 region has the DNA TGTGCCAGCAGCTTACTAGCGGTGAACACCGGGGAGCTGTTTTTT. Protein: CASSLLAVNTGELFF.